This T cell receptor beta chain was identified during a study of cytomegalovirus exposure and HLA in healthy donors. Libraries were prepared by immunoSEQ multiplex PCR; TCRdb keeps only in-frame clonotypes and omits some of them. Here the sample spans 100,000 to 150,000 clones, 80% to 90% being singletons. This CDR3 has 15 residues. With V trimmed by 9 bases and J by 0 bases, 9 bases remained unmatched. The germline V gene encodes CDR1 LNHDA and CDR2 SQIVND (reference sequence). The clonotype was recovered from a woman under 30 in good health and CMV-seronegative. Sequencing used PBMCs. V is TRBV19 and J is TRBJ1-1; 8 bases are a match to TRBD1. The CDR3 bases are TGTGCCAGCTCAGCAGGGGGCGACATGAACACTGAAGCTTTCTTT. Amino acids: CASSAGGDMNTEAFF.